This note documents a single TCR beta chain sequence. Its antigen is not identified. TCRdb's copy holds only in-frame clones and misses some; the assay was immunoSEQ multiplex PCR. Seen here are approximately 45,000 clones, approximately 92% observed once, and the top ten hold roughly 2.3%. The source of the sample is a study of a mutant IDH1 vaccine in newly diagnosed glioma. Overall study context: The study held visit V12 at week 35 and visit V13 at week 47.

Time point reported: week 35, safety follow-up. In every dose of vaccine, 300 ug of mutant IDH1 20-mer peptide was given alongside topical imiquimod. In weeks 1, 3, 5, 7, 11, 15, 19 and 23, patients were vaccinated. From germline, CDR1 is SGHTS and CDR2 YDEGEE. This CDR3 has 15 amino acids. V was shortened by 0 bases and J by 4 bases, with 14 bases between the two germline ends. Study findings and constraints: It seemed that pseudoprogression was not linked to changes in the top peripheral T cell clonotypes.

This chain uses TRBV5-8 with TRBJ2-7, with D perhaps matching TRBD1 (6 bases). The specimen comprised PBMCs, sampled from a glioma patient whose treatment included an IDH1 peptide vaccine. The TCR comes from a man aged 50 to 60 with glioma. The CDR3 loop reads CASSLGQGLTYEQYF. CDR3 sequence (DNA): TGTGCCAGCAGCTTGGGGCAGGGGCTTACATACGAGCAGTACTTC.